What follows describes a single T cell receptor (beta chain). What it recognizes is unknown. The method was immunoSEQ multiplex PCR; TCRdb's version includes in-frame clones alone and lacks a portion of them. Here the sample spans roughly 98,000 clones, about 93% being singletons. This entry belongs to a study of graft-versus-host responses after intestinal transplantation. For the study at large: Recipients across the board were started on anti-thymocyte globulin induction, then kept on tacrolimus and steroids for approximately three years.

Whole-study findings and limits: GvH clones turned up in recipient marrow; some had shown up first in ileum or blood.

V was clipped by 3 bases and J by 4 bases, with 19 bases between them. The germline gives CDR1 KGHSH, CDR2 LQKENI. The CDR3 has 16 residues. This chain connects TRBV18 to TRBJ2-7, with D perhaps matching TRBD2 (7 bases). This material consisted of unstimulated CD8+ T cells sorted from spleen or lymph node cells, taken before transplant. The receptor comes from a human donor who was the organ donor for an intestinal transplant. The CDR3 region has the DNA TGTGCCAGCTCACCTACGTTGAGGGGGGGCCGATACGAGCAGTACTTC. It is translated as CASSPTLRGGRYEQYF.